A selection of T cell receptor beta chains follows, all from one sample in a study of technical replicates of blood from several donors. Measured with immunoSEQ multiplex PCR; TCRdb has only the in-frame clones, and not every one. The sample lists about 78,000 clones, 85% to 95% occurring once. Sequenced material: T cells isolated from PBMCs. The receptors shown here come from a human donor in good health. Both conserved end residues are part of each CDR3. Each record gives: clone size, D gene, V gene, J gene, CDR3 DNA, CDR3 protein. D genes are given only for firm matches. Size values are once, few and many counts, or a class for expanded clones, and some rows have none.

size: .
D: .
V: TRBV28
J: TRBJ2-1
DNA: TGTGCCAGCACCATTCAGGGGATTGGCAATGAGCAGTTCTTC
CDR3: CASTIQGIGNEQFF

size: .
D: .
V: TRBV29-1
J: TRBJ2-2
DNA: TGCAGCGTTGAGAGCTATACCTCGTCCACCGGGGAGCTGTTTTTT
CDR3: CSVESYTSSTGELFF

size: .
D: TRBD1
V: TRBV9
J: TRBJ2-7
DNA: TGTGCCAGCAGCGAGGACAGGGACAGGTTTGGCGAGCAGTACTTC
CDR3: CASSEDRDRFGEQYF

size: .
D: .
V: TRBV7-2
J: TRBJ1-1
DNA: TGTGCCAGCTCCAGCGGTTTGCCTGAAGCTTTCTTT
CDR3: CASSSGLPEAFF

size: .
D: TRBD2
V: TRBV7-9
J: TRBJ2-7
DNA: TGTGCCAGCAGCTTCGGACTAGCTCTGGTTTCCGAGCAGTACTTC
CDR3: CASSFGLALVSEQYF

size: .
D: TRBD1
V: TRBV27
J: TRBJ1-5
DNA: TGTGCCAGCAGTCTTAAGACAGGGGGTCAGCCCCAGCATTTT
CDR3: CASSLKTGGQPQHF

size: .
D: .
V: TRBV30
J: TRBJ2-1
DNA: TGTGCCTGGTCCAGGAATGAGCAGTTCTTC
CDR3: CAWSRNEQFF

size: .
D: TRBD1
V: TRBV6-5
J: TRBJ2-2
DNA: TGTGCCAGCAGCAGGGGGCGAGAGAACACCGGGGAGCTGTTTTTT
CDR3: CASSRGRENTGELFF

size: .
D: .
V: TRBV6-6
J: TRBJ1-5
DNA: TGTGCCAGCACTTTAGTTCCGGGGTTGCAGCCCCAGCATTTT
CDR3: CASTLVPGLQPQHF

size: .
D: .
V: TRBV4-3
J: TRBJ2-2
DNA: TGCGCCAGCAGCCAAGATCCGTCTGGGGAGCTGTTTTTT
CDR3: CASSQDPSGELFF

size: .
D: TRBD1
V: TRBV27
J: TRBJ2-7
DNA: TGTGCCAGCAGTCGAGCCGCCGGGACAGGGAGTGAGCAGTACTTC
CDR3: CASSRAAGTGSEQYF

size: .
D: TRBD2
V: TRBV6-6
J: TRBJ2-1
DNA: TGTGCCAGCAGTCGACTAGCGCTAAACAATGAGCAGTTCTTC
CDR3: CASSRLALNNEQFF

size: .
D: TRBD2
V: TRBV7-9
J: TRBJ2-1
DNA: TGTGCCAGCAGCTTAGAGTCACTAGCGATTGAGCAGTTCTTC
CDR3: CASSLESLAIEQFF

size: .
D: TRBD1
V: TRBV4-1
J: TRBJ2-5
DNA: TGCGCCAGCAGCCAACGACAGGGGAGAGAAGAGACCCAGTACTTC
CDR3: CASSQRQGREETQYF

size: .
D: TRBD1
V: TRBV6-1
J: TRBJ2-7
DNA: TGTGCCAGCAGTTCCCCGGGACAGGGAGCCGAGCAGTACTTC
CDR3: CASSSPGQGAEQYF

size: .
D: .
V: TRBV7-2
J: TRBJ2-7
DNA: TGTGCCAGCAGCTTTCTCCTTTCCGAGCAGTACTTC
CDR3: CASSFLLSEQYF

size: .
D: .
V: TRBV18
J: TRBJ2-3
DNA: TGTGCCAGCTCACCTTTTTCGGAGGGCAGGGTCATAGATACGCAGTATTTT
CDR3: CASSPFSEGRVIDTQYF

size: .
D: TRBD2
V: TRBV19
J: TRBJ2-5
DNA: TGTGCCAGTAGTACAGCGGGAGGTGGGGAGACCCAGTACTTC
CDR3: CASSTAGGGETQYF

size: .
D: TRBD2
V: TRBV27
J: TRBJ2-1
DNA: TGTGCCAGCAGCAGGAGCGGGAGGAATAATGAGCAGTTCTTC
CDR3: CASSRSGRNNEQFF

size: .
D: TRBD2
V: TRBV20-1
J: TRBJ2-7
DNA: TGCGTTAGCGGGAGTGGGTACGAGCAGTACTTC
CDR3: CVSGSGYEQYF

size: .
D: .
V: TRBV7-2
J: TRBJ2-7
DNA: TGTGCCAGCAGCTTAGGATTAGGTGTGAGGCTCAACGAGCAGTACTTC
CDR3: CASSLGLGVRLNEQYF

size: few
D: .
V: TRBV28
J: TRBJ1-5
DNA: TGTGCCAGCCGAGGGCCTAACCAGCCCCAGCATTTT
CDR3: CASRGPNQPQHF

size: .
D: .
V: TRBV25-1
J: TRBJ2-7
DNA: TGTGCCAGCAGTGGGAGCTACGAGCAGTACTTC
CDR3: CASSGSYEQYF

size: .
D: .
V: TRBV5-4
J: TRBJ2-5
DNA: TGTGCCAGCAGTCCCTTCCCACACGAGACCCAGTACTTC
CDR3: CASSPFPHETQYF

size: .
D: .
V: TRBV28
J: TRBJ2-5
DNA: TGTGCCAGCAGTCCCCTAAGCGGGGAGACCCAGTACTTC
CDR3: CASSPLSGETQYF

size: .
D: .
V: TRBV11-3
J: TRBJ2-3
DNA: TGTGCCAGCAGCTTCGGGGTGGCGGTACCTAGCACAGATACGCAGTATTTT
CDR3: CASSFGVAVPSTDTQYF

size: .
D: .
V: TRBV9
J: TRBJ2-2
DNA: TGTGCCAGCAGCGCAGATAACAGGGTCGGAGCCGGGGAGCTGTTTTTT
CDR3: CASSADNRVGAGELFF